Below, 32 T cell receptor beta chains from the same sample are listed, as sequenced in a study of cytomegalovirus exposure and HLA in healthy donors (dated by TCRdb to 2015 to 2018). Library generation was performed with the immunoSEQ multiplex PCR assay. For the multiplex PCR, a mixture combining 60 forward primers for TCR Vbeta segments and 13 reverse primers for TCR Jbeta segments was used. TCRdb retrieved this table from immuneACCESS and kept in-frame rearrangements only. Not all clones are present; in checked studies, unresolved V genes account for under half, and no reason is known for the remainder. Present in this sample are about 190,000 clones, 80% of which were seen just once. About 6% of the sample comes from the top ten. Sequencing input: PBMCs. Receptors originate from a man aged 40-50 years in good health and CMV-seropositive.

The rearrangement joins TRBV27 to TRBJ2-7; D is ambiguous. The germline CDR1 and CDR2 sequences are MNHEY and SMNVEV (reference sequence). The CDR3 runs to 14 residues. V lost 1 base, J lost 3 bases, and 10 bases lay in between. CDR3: CASSLFPGIYEQYF. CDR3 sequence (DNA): TGTGCCAGCAGTTTATTTCCGGGTATCTACGAGCAGTACTTC.

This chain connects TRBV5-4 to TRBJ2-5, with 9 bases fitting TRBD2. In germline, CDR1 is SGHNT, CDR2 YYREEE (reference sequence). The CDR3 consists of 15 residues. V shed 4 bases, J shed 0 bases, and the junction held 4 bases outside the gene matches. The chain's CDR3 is CASSPGLAYQETQYF. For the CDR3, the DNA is TGTGCCAGCAGCCCTGGACTAGCGTACCAAGAGACCCAGTACTTC. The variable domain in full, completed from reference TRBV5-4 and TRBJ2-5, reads ETGVTQSPTHLIKTRGQQVTLRCSSQSGHNTVSWYQQALGQGPQFIFQYYREEENGRGNFPPRFSGLQFPNYSSELNVNALELDDSALYLCASSPGLAYQETQYFGPGTRLLVL.

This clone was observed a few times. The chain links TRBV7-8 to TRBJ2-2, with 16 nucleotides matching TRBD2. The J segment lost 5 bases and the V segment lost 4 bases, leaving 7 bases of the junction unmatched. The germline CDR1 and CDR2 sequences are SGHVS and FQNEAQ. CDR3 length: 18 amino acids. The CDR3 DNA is TGTGCCAGCAGCTCCGGGACTAGCGGGGGGGGGCGGACCGGGGAGCTGTTTTTT. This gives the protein CASSSGTSGGGRTGELFF. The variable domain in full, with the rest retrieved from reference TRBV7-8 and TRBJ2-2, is GAGVSQSPRYKVAKRGQDVALRCDPISGHVSLFWYQQALGQGPEFLTYFQNEAQLDKSGLPSDRFFAERPEGSVSTLKIQRTQQEDSAVYLCASSSGTSGGGRTGELFFGEGSRLTVL.

The CDR3 loop is CASSYSARETQYF. CDR3 DNA: TGTGCCAGCAGTTACTCGGCGAGGGAGACCCAGTACTTC. This chain links TRBV11-2 with TRBJ2-5; D gene unclear. Per germline, CDR1 SGHAT and CDR2 FQNNGV. The CDR3 is made up of 13 amino acids. Trimming pared 6 bases from V and 5 bases from J, leaving 13 bases between.

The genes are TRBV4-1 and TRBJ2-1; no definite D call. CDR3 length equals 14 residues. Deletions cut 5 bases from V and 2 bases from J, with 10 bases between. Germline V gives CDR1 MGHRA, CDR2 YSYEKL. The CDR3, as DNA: TGCGCCAGCAGCGGCCGAGGCCCCTACAATGAGCAGTTCTTC. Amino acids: CASSGRGPYNEQFF.

This CDR3 reads CASSTTGRGTEAFF. The CDR3 bases are TGTGCCAGCAGCACTACAGGGCGTGGGACTGAAGCTTTCTTT. The rearrangement joins TRBV7-3 to TRBJ1-1; the D gene is possibly TRBD1 (6 bases). The CDR3 is made up of 14 amino acids. Germline CDR1 is SGHTA and CDR2 is FQGTGA. Trimming cost V 5 bases and J 5 bases, with 15 bases left between them. Drawing the rest from reference TRBV7-3 and TRBJ1-1, the complete variable domain is GAGVSQTPSNKVTEKGKYVELRCDPISGHTALYWYRQSLGQGPEFLIYFQGTGAADDSGLPNDRFFAVRPEGSVSTLKIQRTERGDSAVYLCASSTTGRGTEAFFGQGTRLTVV.

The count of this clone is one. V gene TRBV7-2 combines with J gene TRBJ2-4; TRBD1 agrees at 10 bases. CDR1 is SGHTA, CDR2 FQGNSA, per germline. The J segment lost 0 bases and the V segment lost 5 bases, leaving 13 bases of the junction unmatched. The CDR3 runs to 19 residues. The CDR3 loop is CASSAPGQGTNLAKNIQYF. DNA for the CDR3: TGTGCCAGCAGCGCCCCGGGACAGGGGACCAACCTAGCCAAAAACATTCAGTACTTC.

CDR3 sequence reads: CAWSAVRGNQPQHF. In DNA form, the CDR3 reads TGTGCCTGGAGTGCCGTGAGGGGGAATCAGCCCCAGCATTTT. The chain uses TRBV30 and TRBJ1-5, with D tentatively TRBD1 (6 bases). Trimming stripped 1 base from V and 4 bases from J, with 11 bases between. Germline CDR1 GTSNPN, CDR2 SVGIG (reference sequence). The CDR3 consists of 14 residues.

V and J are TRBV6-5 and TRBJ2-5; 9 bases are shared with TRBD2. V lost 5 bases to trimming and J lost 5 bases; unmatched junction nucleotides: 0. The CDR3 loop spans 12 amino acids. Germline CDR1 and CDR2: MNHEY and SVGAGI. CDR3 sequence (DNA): TGTGCCAGCAGTAGCGGGGGGGAGACCCAGTACTTC. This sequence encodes CASSSGGETQYF.

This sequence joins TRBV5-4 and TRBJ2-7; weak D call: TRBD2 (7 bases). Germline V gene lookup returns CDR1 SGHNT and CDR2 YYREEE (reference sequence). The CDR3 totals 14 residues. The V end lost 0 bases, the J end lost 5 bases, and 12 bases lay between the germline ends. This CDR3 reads CASSLGGGGHEQYF. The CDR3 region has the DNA TGTGCCAGCAGCTTGGGAGGGGGGGGCCACGAGCAGTACTTC.

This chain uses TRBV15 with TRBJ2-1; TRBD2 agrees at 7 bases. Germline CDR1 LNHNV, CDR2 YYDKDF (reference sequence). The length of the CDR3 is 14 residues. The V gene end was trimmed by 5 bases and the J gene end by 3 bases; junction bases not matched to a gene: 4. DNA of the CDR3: TGTGCCACCAGCCCCCGGACTAGCTACAATGAGCAGTTCTTC. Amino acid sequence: CATSPRTSYNEQFF.

The CDR3 region has the DNA TGTGCCAGTAGTAAATGGACAGGGGGAGTGGGTCGTGGGGCCAACGTCCTGACTTTC. Its protein is CASSKWTGGVGRGANVLTF. J is TRBJ2-6 and V is TRBV19; 10 bases agree with TRBD1. The CDR3 covers 19 residues. The junction had 12 bases not matched to a gene; V was cut back by 4 bases and J by 3 bases. CDR1 and CDR2 (germline): LNHDA, SQIVND (reference sequence).

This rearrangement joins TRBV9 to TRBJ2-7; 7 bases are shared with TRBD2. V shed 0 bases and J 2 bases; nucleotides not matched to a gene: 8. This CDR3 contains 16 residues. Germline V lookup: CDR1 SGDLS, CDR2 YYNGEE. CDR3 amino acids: CASSVGSGGLTYEQYF. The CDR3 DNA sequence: TGTGCCAGCAGCGTAGGTTCGGGGGGTCTAACCTACGAGCAGTACTTC.

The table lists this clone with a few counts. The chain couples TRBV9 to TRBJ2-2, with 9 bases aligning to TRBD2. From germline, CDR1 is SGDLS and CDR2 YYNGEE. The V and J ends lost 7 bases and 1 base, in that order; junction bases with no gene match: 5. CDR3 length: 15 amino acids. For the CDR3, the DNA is TGTGCCAGCGCGGGGGGGACAGTGAACACCGGGGAGCTGTTTTTT. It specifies CASAGGTVNTGELFF.

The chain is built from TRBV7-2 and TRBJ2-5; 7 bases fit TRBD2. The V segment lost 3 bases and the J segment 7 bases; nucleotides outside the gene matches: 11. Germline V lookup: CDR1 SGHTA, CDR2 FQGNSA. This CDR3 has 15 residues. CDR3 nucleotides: TGTGCCAGCAGCTTCCGGACTAGTAGCCTCGGGACCCAGTACTTC. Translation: CASSFRTSSLGTQYF.

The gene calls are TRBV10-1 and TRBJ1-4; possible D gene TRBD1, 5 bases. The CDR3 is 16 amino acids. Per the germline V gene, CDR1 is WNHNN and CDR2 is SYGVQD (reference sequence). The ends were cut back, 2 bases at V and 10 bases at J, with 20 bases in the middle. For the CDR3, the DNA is TGCGCCAGCAGTGAGGGGGCAGGGCGGTCATTAGGAAAACTGTTTTTT. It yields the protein CASSEGAGRSLGKLFF.

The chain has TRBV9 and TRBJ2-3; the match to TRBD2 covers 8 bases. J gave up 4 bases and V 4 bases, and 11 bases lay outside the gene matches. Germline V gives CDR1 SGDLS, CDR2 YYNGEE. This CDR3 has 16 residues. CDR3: CASSSSPAGASDTQYF. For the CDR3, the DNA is TGTGCCAGCAGCTCCAGCCCAGCGGGGGCATCAGATACGCAGTATTTT.

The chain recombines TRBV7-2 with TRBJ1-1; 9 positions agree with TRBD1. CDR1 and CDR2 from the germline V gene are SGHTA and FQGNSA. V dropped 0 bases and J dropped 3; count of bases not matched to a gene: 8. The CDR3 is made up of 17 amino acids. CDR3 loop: CASSLAMFRDRDTEAFF. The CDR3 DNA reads TGTGCCAGCAGCTTAGCGATGTTCCGGGACAGGGACACTGAAGCTTTCTTT.

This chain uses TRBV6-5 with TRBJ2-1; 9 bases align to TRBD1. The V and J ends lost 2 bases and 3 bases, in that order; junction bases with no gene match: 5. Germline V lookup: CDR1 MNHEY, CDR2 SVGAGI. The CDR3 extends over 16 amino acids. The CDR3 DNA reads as TGTGCCAGCAGTTACCCGGGACAGGGAGGCTACAATGAGCAGTTCTTC. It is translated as CASSYPGQGGYNEQFF.

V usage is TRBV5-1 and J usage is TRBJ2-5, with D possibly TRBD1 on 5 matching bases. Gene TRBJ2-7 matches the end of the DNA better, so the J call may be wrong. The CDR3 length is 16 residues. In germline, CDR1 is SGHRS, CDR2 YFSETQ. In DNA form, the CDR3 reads TGCGCCAGCAGCTCTGTCTCCGGTGTGGGGCAGCACGAGCAGTACTTC. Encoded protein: CASSSVSGVGQHEQYF.

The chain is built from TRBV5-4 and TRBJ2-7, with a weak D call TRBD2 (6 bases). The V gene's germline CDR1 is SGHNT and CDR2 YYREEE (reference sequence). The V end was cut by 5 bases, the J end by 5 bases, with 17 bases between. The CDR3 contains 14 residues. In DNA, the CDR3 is TGTGCCAGCAGTCAGACTAGTGCGGTCGACGAGCAGTACTTC. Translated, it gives CASSQTSAVDEQYF.

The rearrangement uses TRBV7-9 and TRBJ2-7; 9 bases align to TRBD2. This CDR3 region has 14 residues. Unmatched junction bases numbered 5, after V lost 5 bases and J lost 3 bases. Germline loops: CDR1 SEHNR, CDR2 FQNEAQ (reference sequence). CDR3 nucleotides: TGTGCCAGCAGCCTGACTAGCGGTATCTACGAGCAGTACTTC. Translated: CASSLTSGIYEQYF.

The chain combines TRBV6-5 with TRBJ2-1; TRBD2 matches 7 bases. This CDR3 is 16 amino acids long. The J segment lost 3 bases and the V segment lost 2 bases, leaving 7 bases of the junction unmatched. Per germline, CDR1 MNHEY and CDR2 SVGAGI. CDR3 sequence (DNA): TGTGCCAGCAGTTACGACGGCGGGGGAATCTACAATGAGCAGTTCTTC. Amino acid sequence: CASSYDGGGIYNEQFF.

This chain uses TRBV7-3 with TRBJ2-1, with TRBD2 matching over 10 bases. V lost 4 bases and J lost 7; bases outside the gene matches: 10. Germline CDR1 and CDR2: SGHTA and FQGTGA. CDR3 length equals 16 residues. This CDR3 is CASSSSAGLAINEQFF. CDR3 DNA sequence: TGTGCCAGCAGCTCAAGTGCGGGACTAGCGATAAATGAGCAGTTCTTC.

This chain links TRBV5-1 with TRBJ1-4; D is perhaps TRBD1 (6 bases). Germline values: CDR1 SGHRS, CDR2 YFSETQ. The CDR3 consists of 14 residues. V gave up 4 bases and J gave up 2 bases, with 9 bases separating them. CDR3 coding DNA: TGCGCCAGCAGCGATCAGGGGACTAATGAAAAACTGTTTTTT. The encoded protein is CASSDQGTNEKLFF.

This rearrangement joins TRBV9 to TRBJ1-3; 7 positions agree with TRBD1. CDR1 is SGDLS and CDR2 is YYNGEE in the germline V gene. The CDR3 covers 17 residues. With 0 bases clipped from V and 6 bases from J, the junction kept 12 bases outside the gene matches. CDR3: CASSVEPSGGGVNTIYF. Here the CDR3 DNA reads TGTGCCAGCAGCGTAGAGCCCTCGGGAGGGGGCGTAAACACCATATATTTT. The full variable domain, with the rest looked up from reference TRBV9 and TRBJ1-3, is DSGVTQTPKHLITATGQRVTLRCSPRSGDLSVYWYQQSLDQGLQFLIQYYNGEERAKGNILERFSAQQFPDLHSELNLSSLELGDSALYFCASSVEPSGGGVNTIYFGEGSWLTVV.

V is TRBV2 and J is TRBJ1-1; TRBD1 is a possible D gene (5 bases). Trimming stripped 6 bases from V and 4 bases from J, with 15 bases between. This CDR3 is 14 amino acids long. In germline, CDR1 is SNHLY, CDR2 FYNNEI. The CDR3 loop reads CASSSTVLGTEAFF. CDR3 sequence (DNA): TGTGCCAGCAGCTCGACAGTGCTGGGCACTGAAGCTTTCTTT. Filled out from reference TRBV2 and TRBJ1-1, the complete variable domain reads EPEVTQTPSHQVTQMGQEVILRCVPISNHLYFYWYRQILGQKVEFLVSFYNNEISEKSEIFDDQFSVERPDGSNFTLKIRSTKLEDSAMYFCASSSTVLGTEAFFGQGTRLTVV.

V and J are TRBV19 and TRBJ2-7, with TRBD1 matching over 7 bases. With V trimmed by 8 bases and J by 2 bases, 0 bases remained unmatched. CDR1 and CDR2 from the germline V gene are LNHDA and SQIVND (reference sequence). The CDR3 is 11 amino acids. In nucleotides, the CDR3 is TGTGCCAGTGGACAGGCCTACGAGCAGTACTTC. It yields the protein CASGQAYEQYF.

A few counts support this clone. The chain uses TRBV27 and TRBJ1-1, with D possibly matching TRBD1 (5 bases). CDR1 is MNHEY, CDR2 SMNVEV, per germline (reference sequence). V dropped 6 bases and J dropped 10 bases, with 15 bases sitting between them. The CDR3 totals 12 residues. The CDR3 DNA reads TGTGCCAGCAGAGCCATTACAGGTGGAGCTTTCTTT. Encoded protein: CASRAITGGAFF.

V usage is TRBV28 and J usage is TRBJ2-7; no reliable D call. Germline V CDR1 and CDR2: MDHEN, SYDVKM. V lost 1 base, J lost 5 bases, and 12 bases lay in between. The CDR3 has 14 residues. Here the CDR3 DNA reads TGTGCCAGCAGTTTATCGGCCTCGCAGGACGAGCAGTACTTC. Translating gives CASSLSASQDEQYF.

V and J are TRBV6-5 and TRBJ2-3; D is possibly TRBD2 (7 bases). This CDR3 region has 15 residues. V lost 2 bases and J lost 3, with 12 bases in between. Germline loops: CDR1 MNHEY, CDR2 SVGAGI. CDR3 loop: CASSYGGATTDTQYF. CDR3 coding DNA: TGTGCCAGCAGTTACGGGGGGGCTACGACAGATACGCAGTATTTT.

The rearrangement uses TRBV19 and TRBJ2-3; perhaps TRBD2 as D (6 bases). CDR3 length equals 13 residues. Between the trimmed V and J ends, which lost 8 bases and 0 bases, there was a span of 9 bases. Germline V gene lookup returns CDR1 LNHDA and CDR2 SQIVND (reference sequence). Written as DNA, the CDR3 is TGTGCCAGTCGACGGGAGAGCACAGATACGCAGTATTTT. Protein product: CASRRESTDTQYF.